The 3 T cell receptor beta chains below all came from one sample that was sequenced in a study of T cell changes during pregnancy in multiple sclerosis. Assay: immunoSEQ multiplex PCR; the TCRdb copy retains only in-frame clones and omits some. This sample carries around 35,000 clones, roughly 90% of them seen once, and the ten largest clones take about 0.4%. The material was CD4+ T cells from peripheral blood mononuclear cells, obtained in the second trimester of pregnancy. Every receptor here comes from a female donor with multiple sclerosis, enrolled in a pregnancy study.

This clone was observed once. The gene calls are TRBV10-3 and TRBJ1-2; weak D call: TRBD1 (6 bases). There are 14 residues in the CDR3. Trimming took off 2 bases at V and 2 bases at J, with 9 bases between the two ends. The germline V gene encodes CDR1 ENHRY and CDR2 SYGVKD. Here the CDR3 DNA reads TGTGCCATCAGTGAGGGGGGGGCAAACTATGGCTACACCTTC. It is translated as CAISEGGANYGYTF.

This clone was detected a few times. This chain links TRBV7-9 with TRBJ1-5; D call uncertain. Trimming removed 5 bases from V and 4 bases from J, with 12 bases in between. The CDR3 contains 14 residues. Germline V gene lookup returns CDR1 SEHNR and CDR2 FQNEAQ (reference sequence). The CDR3 is CASSPGSGNQPQHF. CDR3 nucleotide sequence: TGTGCCAGCAGCCCCGGGAGTGGGAATCAGCCCCAGCATTTT.

The gene calls are TRBV5-1 and TRBJ1-1; D is ambiguous. CDR3 size: 15 residues. Germline assignment: CDR1 SGHRS and CDR2 YFSETQ. Trimming took 0 bases from V and 3 from J, leaving 12 bases between them. As DNA, the CDR3 is TGCGCCAGCAGCTTGGGTACGCTGGCGGACACTGAAGCTTTCTTT. Translating gives CASSLGTLADTEAFF.